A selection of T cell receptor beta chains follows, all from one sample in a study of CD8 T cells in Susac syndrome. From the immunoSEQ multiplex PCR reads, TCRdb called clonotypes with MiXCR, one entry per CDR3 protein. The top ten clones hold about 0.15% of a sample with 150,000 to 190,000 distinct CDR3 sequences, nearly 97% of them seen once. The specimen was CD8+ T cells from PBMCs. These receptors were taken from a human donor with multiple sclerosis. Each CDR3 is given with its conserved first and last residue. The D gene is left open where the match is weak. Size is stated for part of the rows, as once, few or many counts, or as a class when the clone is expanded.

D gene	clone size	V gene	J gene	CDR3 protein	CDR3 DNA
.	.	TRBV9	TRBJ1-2	CASSDNLDGNYGYTF	TGTGCCAGCAGCGACAATTTGGACGGTAACTATGGCTACACCTTC
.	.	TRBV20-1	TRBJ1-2	CSAENPRGPDTNYGYTF	TGCAGTGCCGAAAACCCGAGGGGCCCTGATACTAACTATGGCTACACCTTC
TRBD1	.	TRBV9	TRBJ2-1	CASSGGQLASYNEQFF	TGTGCCAGCAGCGGGGGACAGCTGGCCTCCTACAATGAGCAGTTCTTC
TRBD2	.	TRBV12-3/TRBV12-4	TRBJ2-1	CASSRGLAEGEQFF	TGTGCCAGCAGTAGGGGACTAGCAGAAGGTGAGCAGTTCTTC
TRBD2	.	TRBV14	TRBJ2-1	CASSETGTNDNEQFF	TGTGCCAGCAGCGAGACCGGGACTAACGACAATGAGCAGTTCTTC
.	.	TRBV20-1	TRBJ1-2	CSARTTGFYGYTF	TGCAGTGCTAGAACGACAGGATTTTATGGCTACACCTTC
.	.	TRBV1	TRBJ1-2	CTSSQVRTYCYGYTF	TGCACCAGCAGCCAAGTCAGGACCTACTGCTATGGCTACACCTTC
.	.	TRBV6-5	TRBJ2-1	CASSYGHGDEQFF	TGTGCCAGCAGTTACGGTCACGGCGATGAGCAGTTCTTC
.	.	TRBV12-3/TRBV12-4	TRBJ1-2	CASTWTGTNYGYTF	TGTGCCAGCACCTGGACCGGAACTAACTATGGCTACACCTTC
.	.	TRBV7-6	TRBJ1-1	CASSFGEWGRNTEAFF	TGTGCCAGCAGCTTCGGGGAATGGGGGCGGAACACTGAAGCTTTCTTT
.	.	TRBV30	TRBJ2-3	CAWSVGAGHTDTQYF	TGTGCCTGGAGTGTCGGGGCAGGGCACACAGATACGCAGTATTTT
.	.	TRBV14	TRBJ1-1	CASSATAIMNTEAFF	TGTGCCAGCAGTGCGACAGCGATCATGAACACTGAAGCTTTCTTT
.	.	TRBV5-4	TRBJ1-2	CASTFRAGEDGYTF	TGTGCCAGCACCTTCAGGGCAGGGGAAGATGGCTACACCTTC
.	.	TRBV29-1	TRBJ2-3	CSVRGLSTDTQYF	TGCAGCGTCCGGGGCCTTAGCACAGATACGCAGTATTTT
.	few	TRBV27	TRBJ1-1	CASSLRGAEAFF	TGTGCCAGCAGTTTAAGAGGGGCTGAAGCTTTCTTT
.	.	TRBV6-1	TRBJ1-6	CASTETNSYNSPLHF	TGTGCCAGCACTGAGACCAACTCCTATAATTCACCCCTCCACTTT
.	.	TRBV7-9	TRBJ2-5	CASSFLRRQQETQYF	TGTGCCAGCAGCTTTCTGCGGAGGCAGCAAGAGACCCAGTACTTC
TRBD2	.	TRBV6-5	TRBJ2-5	CASSYGPSGGAAETQYF	TGTGCCAGCAGCTACGGGCCTAGCGGGGGGGCAGCAGAGACCCAGTACTTC
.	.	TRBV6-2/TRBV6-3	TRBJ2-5	CASSSGRTQYF	TGTGCCAGCAGTTCCGGGCGGACCCAGTACTTC
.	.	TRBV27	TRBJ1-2	CASSSGGQNYGYTF	TGTGCCAGCAGTTCTGGCGGACAGAACTATGGCTACACCTTC
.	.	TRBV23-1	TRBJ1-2	CASSQSLGGVGANYGYTF	TGCGCCAGCAGTCAATCCCTGGGGGGGGTCGGTGCTAACTATGGCTACACCTTC
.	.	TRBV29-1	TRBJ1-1	CSVAYEIIWTEAFF	TGCAGCGTTGCCTACGAAATTATCTGGACTGAAGCTTTCTTT
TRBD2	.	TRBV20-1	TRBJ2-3	CSASELAGGRWDTQYF	TGCAGTGCTAGCGAACTAGCGGGGGGGCGGTGGGATACGCAGTATTTT
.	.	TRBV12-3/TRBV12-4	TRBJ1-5	CASSSYMADQPQHF	TGTGCCAGCAGTTCCTACATGGCAGATCAGCCCCAGCATTTT
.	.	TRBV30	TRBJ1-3	CAWSVASGNTIYF	TGTGCCTGGAGTGTGGCCTCTGGAAACACCATATATTTT
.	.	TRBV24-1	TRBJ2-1	CATSDVTTERGQFF	TGTGCCACCAGTGATGTAACGACCGAGAGAGGGCAGTTCTTC
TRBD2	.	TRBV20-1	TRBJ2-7	CSAKEDLSGGAIYEQYF	TGCAGTGCGAAAGAGGATTTGAGCGGGGGGGCAATCTACGAGCAGTACTTC
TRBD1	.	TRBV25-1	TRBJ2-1	CASSEGQSPSNEQFF	TGTGCCAGCAGTGAGGGACAGAGTCCCTCCAATGAGCAGTTCTTC
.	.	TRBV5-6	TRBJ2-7	CASSLPMTGSYEQYF	TGTGCCAGCAGCTTACCCATGACAGGCTCCTACGAGCAGTACTTC
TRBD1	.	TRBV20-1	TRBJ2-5	CSASKGQGSGETQYF	TGCAGTGCTAGTAAGGGACAGGGGAGCGGGGAGACCCAGTACTTC
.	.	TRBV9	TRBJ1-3	CASSVSELSGNTIYF	TGTGCCAGCAGCGTATCAGAACTCTCTGGAAACACCATATATTTT